One sample yielded the 10 T cell receptor beta chains listed below, sequenced in a study of spatial heterogeneity in lung cancer (dated by TCRdb to between 2018 and 2021). Preparation of the library involved 5' RACE. The instrument given in TCRdb is NextSeq 500. TCRdb itself trimmed the public reads at Q25 with fastp, ran MiXCR and retained productive beta chains. Each record represents a unique CDR3 protein, reported with the most common genes and DNA among its rows. The sample profile shows 10,000 to 15,000 distinct CDR3 sequences; 11% to 15% of them were found once. Of the sample, 37% falls within the top ten clones. Interpreted using the paper, the time point label stands for: sample taken at primary tumor resection. For TCR sequencing, whole RNA was extracted from tumor and nontumor lung tissue, or from cryopreserved PBMC samples, and no cell sorting was done. The sequencing used PBMCs, collected at surgery. These receptors all come from a male donor with early-stage non-small cell lung cancer.

This clonotype appeared once. The CDR3 region has the DNA TGCGCCAGCAGCCTGCCGACGGGGGGCCAAGAGACCCAGGCCGGCCAAGAGACCCAGTACTTC. It encodes CASSLPTGGQETQAGQETQYF. V usage is TRBV5-1 and J usage is TRBJ2-5; a possible D gene is TRBD2 (7 bases). V lost 4 bases, J lost 1 base, and 32 bases lay in between. Germline loops: CDR1 SGHRS, CDR2 YFSETQ. The CDR3 is made up of 21 amino acids.

The genes are TRBV6-2 or TRBV6-3 and TRBJ2-1, with 9 bases lining up with TRBD1. Germline values: CDR1 MNHEY, CDR2 SVGEGT. CDR3 length: 20 amino acids. The V segment lost 0 bases and the J segment 7 bases; nucleotides outside the gene matches: 19. CDR3 in DNA: TGTGCCAGCAGTTACTCGATCCGACGTATAGGGGACAGGGAGCGGAATGAGCAGTTCTTC. Protein sequence: CASSYSIRRIGDRERNEQFF.

This clonotype turned up a few times. V and J are TRBV5-1 and TRBJ1-2; D is unresolved. Trimming took 4 bases from V and 2 from J, leaving 12 bases between them. The germline gives CDR1 SGHRS, CDR2 YFSETQ. The CDR3 covers 14 residues. This chain's CDR3 is CASSLETENYGYTF. CDR3 DNA sequence: TGCGCCAGCAGCCTAGAGACTGAGAACTATGGCTACACCTTC.

The chain combines TRBV24-1 with TRBJ2-5; perhaps TRBD1 as D (6 bases). Germline V gives CDR1 KGHDR, CDR2 SFDVKD. This CDR3 has 14 residues. With 4 bases removed from V and 4 bases from J, the gap between germline ends came to 12 bases. In nucleotides, the CDR3 is TGTGCCACCAGTGACCGTGACAGGATAGAGACCCAGTACTTC. Translation gives CATSDRDRIETQYF.

The chain combines TRBV4-1 with TRBJ2-2; D is perhaps TRBD1 (6 bases). V lost 5 bases and J lost 7, with 11 bases in between. The CDR3 length is 13 residues. Germline V gene data show CDR1 as MGHRA and CDR2 as YSYEKL. In DNA, the CDR3 is TGCGCCAGCAGCAACACAGGGTACGGGGAGCTGTTTTTT. Translating gives CASSNTGYGELFF.

The genes are TRBV6-5 and TRBJ2-5, with a tentative D call TRBD2 (6 bases). CDR1 is MNHEY and CDR2 is SVGAGI in the germline V gene. Trimming left V 6 bases short and J 2 bases short, with 16 bases between. The CDR3 contains 15 residues. CDR3 sequence reads: CASSPPSALQETQYF. In DNA form, the CDR3 reads TGTGCCAGCAGCCCCCCTAGCGCGCTACAAGAGACCCAGTACTTC.

This chain links TRBV10-3 with TRBJ2-1; a possible D gene is TRBD1 (5 bases). V was clipped by 0 bases and J by 7 bases, with 7 bases between them. The germline V gene has CDR1 ENHRY and CDR2 SYGVKD. This CDR3 is 13 amino acids long. The CDR3 region has the DNA TGTGCCATCAGTGAGTCAAACAGGAATGAGCAGTTCTTC. Protein: CAISESNRNEQFF.

On this clonotype: Germline and junction disagree at one end, which may indicate a read error. The V call is TRBV20-1, the J call TRBJ1-6, with D tentatively TRBD1 (5 bases). CDR1 is DFQATT and CDR2 is SNEGSKA in the germline V gene (reference sequence). The CDR3 extends over 14 amino acids. This CDR3 reads CSAREGFGTSPPHF. CDR3 DNA: TGCAGTGCTAGAGAGGGGTTTGGGACTTCACCCCCCCACTTT.

This clonotype has ten or more counts. The chain has TRBV14 and TRBJ2-3; D is perhaps TRBD1 (5 bases). This CDR3 comprises 15 residues. Germline CDR1 reads SGHDN; CDR2 reads FVKESK. Trimming left V 7 bases short and J 5 bases short, with 19 bases between. CDR3: CASNLGANYGDTQYF. The CDR3 DNA sequence: TGTGCCAGCAATCTAGGGGCGAACTATGGAGATACGCAGTATTTT.

This clonotype was seen more than once but under ten times. This chain uses TRBV20-1 with TRBJ2-4, with 15 nucleotides matching TRBD2. The CDR3 spans 16 residues. V lost 1 base and J lost 7; bases outside the gene matches: 5. Germline V gene data show CDR1 as DFQATT and CDR2 as SNEGSKA (reference sequence). The CDR3 spells CSARALGLAGGNIQYF. The CDR3 DNA sequence: TGCAGTGCTAGAGCTCTGGGACTAGCGGGGGGTAACATTCAGTACTTC.